This passage covers 16 T cell receptor beta chains from one sample sequenced in a study of cytomegalovirus exposure and HLA in healthy donors. Assay used: immunoSEQ multiplex PCR; TCRdb lists only in-frame clones, some missing. The data contain some 330,000 clones, approximately 90% of them singletons. The sequencing sample was made of PBMCs. The receptor set was obtained from a woman aged 18-35 years in good health and CMV-seronegative.

This clone has a single count. The limits of the CDR3 on the DNA are not certain, so only TCRdb's listed CDR3 is given. The V and J genes are TRBV29-1 and TRBJ2-1; the table's D call TRBD2 went unverified against the DNA. The CDR3 extends over 11 residues, inclusive of both ends. CDR1 and CDR2 (germline): SQVTM, ANQGSEA. The CDR3 sequence: CSVASGTSEVF.

V and J are TRBV6-6 and TRBJ2-7; possible D gene TRBD1, 5 bases. The CDR3 totals 14 residues. The germline V and J ends were trimmed by 2 bases and 5 bases, with 13 bases remaining between them. The germline V gene has CDR1 MNHNY and CDR2 SVGAGI (reference sequence). The CDR3 DNA follows: TGTGCCAGCAGTTACAAAGGGGTGTTCGACGAGCAGTACTTC. This translates into CASSYKGVFDEQYF.

CDR3 bases: TGTGCCAGCAGTTTGGGTGGGGGGGGAGACACTGAAGCTTTCTTT. It encodes CASSLGGGGDTEAFF. The rearrangement uses TRBV6-5 and TRBJ1-1, with a possible D match to TRBD1 (5 bases). The CDR3 is 15 residues long. Germline V gene lookup returns CDR1 MNHEY and CDR2 SVGAGI. The V end lost 4 bases, the J end lost 3 bases, and 15 bases lay between the germline ends.

This clone has only a few counts. This chain connects TRBV7-3 to TRBJ2-1, with D tentatively TRBD2 (5 bases). The germline V gene encodes CDR1 SGHTA and CDR2 FQGTGA. The CDR3 loop spans 15 amino acids. The germline V and J ends were trimmed by 4 bases and 2 bases, with 12 bases remaining between them. CDR3 sequence reads: CASSSGLLPYNEQFF. CDR3 coding DNA: TGTGCCAGCAGCTCCGGACTCTTACCCTACAATGAGCAGTTCTTC.

V is TRBV28 and J is TRBJ1-5; 8 bases are shared with TRBD1. Per germline, CDR1 MDHEN and CDR2 SYDVKM. The V gene end was trimmed by 4 bases and the J gene end by 2 bases; junction bases not matched to a gene: 7. This CDR3 is built from 16 residues. The CDR3 spells CASSSQGVYGNQPQHF. Written as DNA, the CDR3 is TGTGCCAGCAGTTCACAGGGGGTGTATGGCAATCAGCCCCAGCATTTT.

The chain links TRBV9 to TRBJ2-7; D call uncertain. CDR3 length: 13 amino acids. Germline V gives CDR1 SGDLS, CDR2 YYNGEE. Deletions cut 0 bases from V and 5 bases from J, with 9 bases between. CDR3 sequence reads: CASSVGLRDEQYF. The CDR3 DNA is TGTGCCAGCAGCGTAGGGCTTCGGGACGAGCAGTACTTC.

V and J are TRBV2 and TRBJ2-2, with 9 bases identical to TRBD1. Germline V lookup: CDR1 SNHLY, CDR2 FYNNEI. The CDR3 covers 17 residues. Trimming took 2 bases from V and 2 from J; bases not matched to a gene: 6. In nucleotides, the CDR3 is TGTGCCAGCAGTGAAAGTGGGACAGGGCTTAACACCGGGGAGCTGTTTTTT. It codes for CASSESGTGLNTGELFF.

The chain is built from TRBV2 and TRBJ1-1; possible D gene TRBD1, 5 bases. The CDR3 totals 13 residues. V was shortened by 5 bases and J by 1 base, with 8 bases between the two germline ends. CDR1 is SNHLY and CDR2 is FYNNEI in the germline V gene. CDR3 protein: CASSRGENTEAFF. CDR3 nucleotide sequence: TGTGCCAGCAGTCGGGGGGAGAACACTGAAGCTTTCTTT. Full variable domain (outside the CDR3, taken from reference TRBV2 and TRBJ1-1): EPEVTQTPSHQVTQMGQEVILRCVPISNHLYFYWYRQILGQKVEFLVSFYNNEISEKSEIFDDQFSVERPDGSNFTLKIRSTKLEDSAMYFCASSRGENTEAFFGQGTRLTVV.

The CDR3 reads CASAPGGETQYF. The DNA of the CDR3 is TGTGCCAGCGCCCCCGGGGGGGAGACCCAGTACTTC. The rearrangement uses TRBV6-6 and TRBJ2-5; 7 bases are a match to TRBD2. Germline CDR1 reads MNHNY; CDR2 reads SVGAGI (reference sequence). The CDR3 has 12 amino acids. Trimming cost V 8 bases and J 5 bases; bases outside gene matches: 5.

This clone was picked up a small number of times. The chain recombines TRBV29-1 with TRBJ1-2; D unclear. Per germline, CDR1 SQVTM and CDR2 ANQGSEA. This CDR3 has 10 residues. V gave up 7 bases and J gave up 4 bases, with 7 bases separating them. Written as DNA, the CDR3 is TGCAGCGCCAGGATCTATGGCTACACCTTC. This sequence encodes CSARIYGYTF.

The DNA of the CDR3 is TGCAGCGTTGAAGACCACTCCCAGGGGCCCTACGAGCAGTACTTC. Its protein product is CSVEDHSQGPYEQYF. The chain employs TRBV29-1 and TRBJ2-7; a possible D gene is TRBD1 (6 bases). With 0 bases removed from V and 2 bases from J, the gap between germline ends came to 14 bases. The CDR3 is 15 residues long. Germline values: CDR1 SQVTM, CDR2 ANQGSEA.

There are many counts of this clone. This rearrangement joins TRBV21-1 to TRBJ2-7; no check of the table's D call, TRBD1, against the DNA was made. TRBV21-1 is described as a pseudogene. This CDR3 has 15 amino acids. The CDR3 sequence: CASSKGGSRDYEQYF. CDR3 nucleotide sequence: TGTGCCAGCAGCAAAGGCGGATCCAGGGACTACGAGCAGTACTTC.

The V call is TRBV28, the J call TRBJ2-7; 13 bases agree with TRBD2. Germline V gene lookup returns CDR1 MDHEN and CDR2 SYDVKM. After removal of 5 bases from V and 4 bases from J, the junction contained 5 bases not matched to a gene. The CDR3 has 15 amino acids. The CDR3 here is CASSPGTSGIYEQYF. CDR3 nucleotides: TGTGCCAGCAGTCCCGGGACTAGCGGGATTTACGAGCAGTACTTC.

The J gene is TRBJ2-7, the V gene TRBV6-6; 7 nucleotides line up with TRBD1. There are 12 residues in the CDR3. Per germline, CDR1 MNHNY and CDR2 SVGAGI (reference sequence). With 9 bases clipped from V and 3 bases from J, the junction kept 5 bases outside the gene matches. This CDR3 is CASGTVFYEQYF. The CDR3 nucleotides read TGTGCCAGTGGGACAGTATTCTACGAGCAGTACTTC.

The V call is TRBV19, the J call TRBJ2-7, with D hard to call. Germline V gene lookup returns CDR1 LNHDA and CDR2 SQIVND (reference sequence). V lost 6 bases, J lost 6 bases, and 18 bases lay in between. This CDR3 is built from 14 residues. The CDR3 protein is CASSLKSESIEQYF. The CDR3 nucleotides are TGTGCCAGTAGCTTGAAATCTGAGTCCATCGAGCAGTACTTC.

The gene calls are TRBV2 and TRBJ1-2, with no clear D. The V end was cut by 4 bases, the J end by 5 bases, with 8 bases between. The CDR3 contains 12 residues. Germline assignment: CDR1 SNHLY and CDR2 FYNNEI. The CDR3 DNA reads TGTGCCAGCAGTGTGGCTTCTTATGGCTACACCTTC. Residues: CASSVASYGYTF.